This TCR beta chain was documented in a study of breast tumors, draining lymph nodes, adjacent tissues. Breast cancer patients provided tissue from their axillary draining lymph nodes. TCRdb re-called the multiplex PCR reads through MiXCR, storing one row per CDR3 protein. The sample lists around 130,000 distinct CDR3 sequences, approximately 21% seen once, with over 2% in the top ten. The sequenced sample consisted of axillary lymph node tissue. The sequence came from a female donor with breast cancer. Some clones in this sample may be carry-over from other donors' samples.

The CDR3 nucleotides read TGCAGTGCAAAAAGGATGAACACTGAAGCTTTCTTT. Encoded protein: CSAKRMNTEAFF. The V gene is TRBV20-1, the J gene TRBJ1-1; D ambiguous. Deletions cut 6 bases from V and 0 bases from J, with 8 bases between. The CDR3 covers 12 residues. The germline V gene has CDR1 DFQATT and CDR2 SNEGSKA (reference sequence).